This is a list of T cell receptor beta chains from one sample in a study of T-cell reconstitution after alpha-beta-depleted transplantation in children. From the PCR reads, TCRdb called clonotypes with MiXCR, one entry per CDR3 protein. The sample yields almost 400,000 distinct CDR3 sequences, about 20% seen once. Source: PBMCs from the stem cell graft donor, taken from the stem cell graft. The source of these receptors is a human donor who donated a stem cell graft to a child with acute myeloid leukemia. The CDR3 runs from the conserved cysteine through the conserved F or W. Each record gives: CDR3 DNA, CDR3 protein, J gene, D gene, V gene, clone size. A D gene is named only where the DNA matches it firmly. Part of the rows lack a size; the others show once, few, many or a class for expanded clones.

cdr3_nt: TGCAGCGTTGGTTTCGGACTAGCGGTCTACAATGAGCAGTTCTTC
cdr3_aa: CSVGFGLAVYNEQFF
j_call: TRBJ2-1
d_call: TRBD2
v_call: TRBV29-1
clone_size: many

cdr3_nt: TGTGCCAGCAGCTTATCAGGGGGCGCTGGGGCCAACGTCCTGACTTTC
cdr3_aa: CASSLSGGAGANVLTF
j_call: TRBJ2-6
d_call: TRBD1
v_call: TRBV7-9
clone_size: few

cdr3_nt: TGTGCCAGCAGTCGGACAGACGATGAGCAGTTCTTC
cdr3_aa: CASSRTDDEQFF
j_call: TRBJ2-1
d_call: NA
v_call: TRBV12-3/TRBV12-4
clone_size: few

cdr3_nt: TGTGCCAGCAGGGCGGGCCCAGGACTCAATCAGCCCCAGCATTTT
cdr3_aa: CASRAGPGLNQPQHF
j_call: TRBJ1-5
d_call: NA
v_call: TRBV6-5
clone_size: NA

cdr3_nt: TGTGCCAGCAGTACAGGGGAGGGCTACGAGCAGTACTTC
cdr3_aa: CASSTGEGYEQYF
j_call: TRBJ2-7
d_call: NA
v_call: TRBV28
clone_size: NA

cdr3_nt: TGTGCCAGCAGAACAGCCCCGAACACTGAAGCTTTCTTT
cdr3_aa: CASRTAPNTEAFF
j_call: TRBJ1-1
d_call: NA
v_call: TRBV6-6
clone_size: few

cdr3_nt: TGTGCCAGCAGCCCCCAGGGGACGGTCGGGGAGACCCAGTACTTC
cdr3_aa: CASSPQGTVGETQYF
j_call: TRBJ2-5
d_call: NA
v_call: TRBV7-9
clone_size: NA

cdr3_nt: TGTGCCAGCAGTTTAATAAGGACAAAGTCCTATGGCTACACCTTC
cdr3_aa: CASSLIRTKSYGYTF
j_call: TRBJ1-2
d_call: NA
v_call: TRBV12-3/TRBV12-4
clone_size: NA

cdr3_nt: TGCGCCAGCAGCCAAGATCTGGGGTCCCGGGGGGTACATGAGCAGTTCTTC
cdr3_aa: CASSQDLGSRGVHEQFF
j_call: TRBJ2-1
d_call: TRBD2
v_call: TRBV4-3
clone_size: few

cdr3_nt: TGCGCCAGCAGCTTGGGAACTGGCGGGAGCCTTACTACCTACAATGAGCAGTTCTTC
cdr3_aa: CASSLGTGGSLTTYNEQFF
j_call: TRBJ2-1
d_call: TRBD2
v_call: TRBV5-1
clone_size: few

cdr3_nt: TGCAGTGCTAGCCCGTCGACAGGGATTAATGAAAAACTGTTTTTT
cdr3_aa: CSASPSTGINEKLFF
j_call: TRBJ1-4
d_call: TRBD1
v_call: TRBV20-1
clone_size: many

cdr3_nt: TGTGCCACCGGGGTGCTCCAAGAGACCCAGTACTTC
cdr3_aa: CATGVLQETQYF
j_call: TRBJ2-5
d_call: NA
v_call: TRBV12-3/TRBV12-4
clone_size: many

cdr3_nt: TGCGCCAGCAGTGAAGGAATAGGATACGAGCAGTACTTC
cdr3_aa: CASSEGIGYEQYF
j_call: TRBJ2-7
d_call: NA
v_call: TRBV10-2
clone_size: few

cdr3_nt: TGCAGTGCTAGGGCGGGGGGCAATCAGCCCCAGCATTTT
cdr3_aa: CSARAGGNQPQHF
j_call: TRBJ1-5
d_call: NA
v_call: TRBV20-1
clone_size: few

cdr3_nt: TGTGCCAGCGGCTTAGCCTTAAGTGGAAGGACGGCCCCTTACGAGCAGTACTTC
cdr3_aa: CASGLALSGRTAPYEQYF
j_call: TRBJ2-7
d_call: NA
v_call: TRBV7-6
clone_size: few

cdr3_nt: TGTGCCAGCAGCGTAGACACTTACAATGAGCAGTTCTTC
cdr3_aa: CASSVDTYNEQFF
j_call: TRBJ2-1
d_call: NA
v_call: TRBV9
clone_size: NA

cdr3_nt: TGTGCCTGGACCACCAGGGGGGTAGAGACCCAGTACTTC
cdr3_aa: CAWTTRGVETQYF
j_call: TRBJ2-5
d_call: NA
v_call: TRBV30
clone_size: few

cdr3_nt: TGTGCCAGCAGTTTTTTGGAAAATTCACCCCTCCACTTT
cdr3_aa: CASSFLENSPLHF
j_call: TRBJ1-6
d_call: NA
v_call: TRBV12-3/TRBV12-4
clone_size: few

cdr3_nt: TGTGCCAGCAGTTTAGCTAGCGGGAGTGGTACGCAGTATTTT
cdr3_aa: CASSLASGSGTQYF
j_call: TRBJ2-3
d_call: TRBD2
v_call: TRBV12-3/TRBV12-4
clone_size: few

cdr3_nt: TGTGCCAGCAGTTTATCGACGGTTTTCTACGAGCAGTACTTC
cdr3_aa: CASSLSTVFYEQYF
j_call: TRBJ2-7
d_call: NA
v_call: TRBV12-3/TRBV12-4
clone_size: NA

cdr3_nt: TGCGCCAGCAGCCGCAAGTACCAAGAGACCCAGTACTTC
cdr3_aa: CASSRKYQETQYF
j_call: TRBJ2-5
d_call: NA
v_call: TRBV5-1
clone_size: once

cdr3_nt: TGCAGTGCTAAGGGACTAGCGGGAGGGGAAGATACGCAGTATTTT
cdr3_aa: CSAKGLAGGEDTQYF
j_call: TRBJ2-3
d_call: TRBD2
v_call: TRBV20-1
clone_size: NA

cdr3_nt: TGTGCCAGCAGTCCGCATCCCCGAGGGACTAGCGGGAGGTCTACCGAGCAGTACTTC
cdr3_aa: CASSPHPRGTSGRSTEQYF
j_call: TRBJ2-7
d_call: TRBD2
v_call: TRBV12-3/TRBV12-4
clone_size: few

cdr3_nt: TGCAGTGCTAGAGAGGGAGGGGCAAATGAAAAACTGTTTTTT
cdr3_aa: CSAREGGANEKLFF
j_call: TRBJ1-4
d_call: NA
v_call: TRBV20-1
clone_size: few

cdr3_nt: TGTGCCAGCAGCGTAGGGGGACCATCTATGGGGGCCAACGTCCTGACTTTC
cdr3_aa: CASSVGGPSMGANVLTF
j_call: TRBJ2-6
d_call: NA
v_call: TRBV9
clone_size: few

cdr3_nt: TGTGCCAGCAGCCAGGCTGGGGGACAGACTCACTATGGCTACACCTTC
cdr3_aa: CASSQAGGQTHYGYTF
j_call: TRBJ1-2
d_call: TRBD1
v_call: TRBV4-2
clone_size: few

cdr3_nt: TGTGCCAGCAGTTTCTCCGAACGCACATCAGGGCTGGGTGGCTACACCTTC
cdr3_aa: CASSFSERTSGLGGYTF
j_call: TRBJ1-2
d_call: NA
v_call: TRBV28
clone_size: few

cdr3_nt: TGTGCCAGTGAGGAAGGCACAACCTACGAGCAGTACTTC
cdr3_aa: CASEEGTTYEQYF
j_call: TRBJ2-7
d_call: NA
v_call: TRBV2
clone_size: NA

cdr3_nt: TGCAGCGTTGATGGGGACGGGTACAATGAGCAGTTCTTC
cdr3_aa: CSVDGDGYNEQFF
j_call: TRBJ2-1
d_call: NA
v_call: TRBV29-1
clone_size: many

cdr3_nt: TGTGCCAGCAGTCAAACAGGGGGTCTCTACGAGCAGTACTTC
cdr3_aa: CASSQTGGLYEQYF
j_call: TRBJ2-7
d_call: TRBD1
v_call: TRBV28
clone_size: few

cdr3_nt: TGTGCCAGCAGCCAAGCGGGGGGGACTAATGAAAAACTGTTTTTT
cdr3_aa: CASSQAGGTNEKLFF
j_call: TRBJ1-4
d_call: NA
v_call: TRBV7-9
clone_size: few

cdr3_nt: TGTGCCAGCAGCTTAGAGACAGGGGGTACCAATGAGCAGTTCTTC
cdr3_aa: CASSLETGGTNEQFF
j_call: TRBJ2-1
d_call: TRBD1
v_call: TRBV7-8
clone_size: NA

cdr3_nt: TGCAGCGTTGAACTCCAAGCAGATACGCAGTATTTT
cdr3_aa: CSVELQADTQYF
j_call: TRBJ2-3
d_call: NA
v_call: TRBV29-1
clone_size: many

cdr3_nt: TGTGCCAGCAGTTTGACCGGGCCCCTCAACACCGGGGAGCTGTTTTTT
cdr3_aa: CASSLTGPLNTGELFF
j_call: TRBJ2-2
d_call: NA
v_call: TRBV12-3/TRBV12-4
clone_size: once

cdr3_nt: TGCAGTGCGAGGACAGACAATGAGCAGTTCTTC
cdr3_aa: CSARTDNEQFF
j_call: TRBJ2-1
d_call: NA
v_call: TRBV20-1
clone_size: many

cdr3_nt: TGTGCCAGCAGTTTGGAGGGATTCACCGGGGAGCTGTTTTTT
cdr3_aa: CASSLEGFTGELFF
j_call: TRBJ2-2
d_call: NA
v_call: TRBV12-3/TRBV12-4
clone_size: few

cdr3_nt: TGTGCCAGCAGTTACAGAGGGGGGGCAAGATACAATGAGCAGTTCTTC
cdr3_aa: CASSYRGGARYNEQFF
j_call: TRBJ2-1
d_call: NA
v_call: TRBV6-5
clone_size: many

cdr3_nt: TGCGCCAGCAGTCCTACAGGGGTTAGGGATGGCTACACCTTC
cdr3_aa: CASSPTGVRDGYTF
j_call: TRBJ1-2
d_call: TRBD1
v_call: TRBV10-2
clone_size: few

cdr3_nt: TGCGCCAGCAGCCCGTATCCGAAGGGAGAGTACGAGCAGTACTTC
cdr3_aa: CASSPYPKGEYEQYF
j_call: TRBJ2-7
d_call: NA
v_call: TRBV5-1
clone_size: once

cdr3_nt: TGTGCCAGCACCGCCCAGGGGGCCCTCTCTGGGGCCAACGTCCTGACTTTC
cdr3_aa: CASTAQGALSGANVLTF
j_call: TRBJ2-6
d_call: TRBD1
v_call: TRBV28
clone_size: once

cdr3_nt: TGCAGTGCTAGAGATCATACTAGCGGGATCTACGAGCAGTACTTC
cdr3_aa: CSARDHTSGIYEQYF
j_call: TRBJ2-7
d_call: TRBD2
v_call: TRBV20-1
clone_size: medium-sized

cdr3_nt: TGTGCCAGCAGCAAAGCTCGCCGGGACAGGGGGAGGATTAGGACAGATACGCAGTATTTT
cdr3_aa: CASSKARRDRGRIRTDTQYF
j_call: TRBJ2-3
d_call: NA
v_call: TRBV21-1
clone_size: many

cdr3_nt: TGTGCCAGCGGTGAAACAGGGTTGACCTACGAGCAGTACTTC
cdr3_aa: CASGETGLTYEQYF
j_call: TRBJ2-7
d_call: NA
v_call: TRBV6-1
clone_size: few

cdr3_nt: TGTGCCAGCAGTCGACAGGATCCCGAGCAGTACTTC
cdr3_aa: CASSRQDPEQYF
j_call: TRBJ2-7
d_call: NA
v_call: TRBV27
clone_size: few

cdr3_nt: TGTGCCAGCAGTCTGGACAGGGGTGATGCTTTCTTT
cdr3_aa: CASSLDRGDAFF
j_call: TRBJ1-1
d_call: TRBD1
v_call: TRBV12-3/TRBV12-4
clone_size: NA

cdr3_nt: TGTGCCAGCCTGACTGACAGCCGCAATCAGCCCCAGCATTTT
cdr3_aa: CASLTDSRNQPQHF
j_call: TRBJ1-5
d_call: NA
v_call: TRBV27
clone_size: NA

cdr3_nt: TGTGCCAGCAGACGGACTAGCGGGAACAATGAGCAGTTCTTC
cdr3_aa: CASRRTSGNNEQFF
j_call: TRBJ2-1
d_call: TRBD2
v_call: TRBV12-3/TRBV12-4
clone_size: NA

cdr3_nt: TGTGCCAGCAGTGGAAGGGATAGCGGGGCCCACGAGCAGTACTTC
cdr3_aa: CASSGRDSGAHEQYF
j_call: TRBJ2-7
d_call: TRBD2
v_call: TRBV25-1
clone_size: few

cdr3_nt: TGCGCCAGCAGCAGGACTAGCGGGGATTACAATGAGCAGTTCTTC
cdr3_aa: CASSRTSGDYNEQFF
j_call: TRBJ2-1
d_call: TRBD2
v_call: TRBV5-1
clone_size: many

cdr3_nt: TGTGCCAGCAGCCCTCCGGGGATGGGACTAGCGGATGCTAGCTCCTACAATGAGCAGTTCTTC
cdr3_aa: CASSPPGMGLADASSYNEQFF
j_call: TRBJ2-1
d_call: TRBD2
v_call: TRBV11-1
clone_size: NA

cdr3_nt: TGCAGTGCTAGATCTAGCGTTGGACCGAATGAGCAGTTCTTC
cdr3_aa: CSARSSVGPNEQFF
j_call: TRBJ2-1
d_call: NA
v_call: TRBV20-1
clone_size: many

cdr3_nt: TGTGCCAGCAGTTCAAGCCCCCTTCGGGGACAGGGGTTCTACGAGCAGTACTTC
cdr3_aa: CASSSSPLRGQGFYEQYF
j_call: TRBJ2-7
d_call: TRBD1
v_call: TRBV12-3/TRBV12-4
clone_size: NA

cdr3_nt: TGCAGTGCTAGAGTTCGCGGGAGGGGGTACACCGGGGAGCTGTTTTTT
cdr3_aa: CSARVRGRGYTGELFF
j_call: TRBJ2-2
d_call: TRBD2
v_call: TRBV20-1
clone_size: NA

cdr3_nt: TGCAGTGCTAGAGATCAAGGTAGCGGGAACTACGAGCAGTACTTC
cdr3_aa: CSARDQGSGNYEQYF
j_call: TRBJ2-7
d_call: TRBD2
v_call: TRBV20-1
clone_size: NA

cdr3_nt: TGTGCCAGCAGTTACCCGCATGAGCAGTTCTTC
cdr3_aa: CASSYPHEQFF
j_call: TRBJ2-1
d_call: NA
v_call: TRBV6-2/TRBV6-3
clone_size: few

cdr3_nt: TGCGCCAGCAGCCAAGAATCTTATTATGGCTACACCTTC
cdr3_aa: CASSQESYYGYTF
j_call: TRBJ1-2
d_call: NA
v_call: TRBV4-1
clone_size: NA

cdr3_nt: TGTGCCAGCAGCGCCTACGGGACAGCAAACAATGAGCAGTTCTTC
cdr3_aa: CASSAYGTANNEQFF
j_call: TRBJ2-1
d_call: TRBD1
v_call: TRBV7-2
clone_size: NA

cdr3_nt: TGTGCCAGCAGCGCTGGGACTAGCGTCGGGATGGGACCTTACAATGAGCAGTTCTTC
cdr3_aa: CASSAGTSVGMGPYNEQFF
j_call: TRBJ2-1
d_call: TRBD2
v_call: TRBV11-2
clone_size: NA

cdr3_nt: TGTGCCAGCAGTGCGACAGCTGAGCAGTTCTTC
cdr3_aa: CASSATAEQFF
j_call: TRBJ2-1
d_call: NA
v_call: TRBV12-3/TRBV12-4
clone_size: many

cdr3_nt: TGTGCCAGCAGCTTAGCGACTGATCGACTAGCGGGAGGGCGTAATGAGCAGTTCTTC
cdr3_aa: CASSLATDRLAGGRNEQFF
j_call: TRBJ2-1
d_call: TRBD2
v_call: TRBV7-8
clone_size: few